This paragraph reports one TCR beta chain. TCRdb itself ran the RACE reads through MiXCR, one entry per CDR3 protein. The sample lists 240,000 or so distinct CDR3 sequences, over 8% occurring once. Time point: pre-sensitization, week 0. Regarding treatment: therapeutic diphenylcyclopropenone sensitization with weekly scalp DPC. These data come from a study of human T cells and chemical hapten exposure. CDR1 and CDR2 (germline): SEHNR, FQNEAQ (reference sequence). The CDR3 is 17 amino acids. Deletions cut 2 bases from V and 0 bases from J, with 14 bases between. Sample: whole blood, taken in connection with sensitization to the hapten diphenylcyclopropenone (DPC). This TCR was recovered from a woman between 40 and 50 years old with alopecia areata. Some clones in this sample may be carry-over from other donors' samples. V is TRBV7-9 and J is TRBJ2-1; TRBD2 is a possible D gene (6 bases). The CDR3 sequence: CASSLPGGMSSYNEQFF. CDR3 nucleotide sequence: TGTGCCAGCAGCTTACCGGGCGGGATGAGCTCCTACAATGAGCAGTTCTTC.